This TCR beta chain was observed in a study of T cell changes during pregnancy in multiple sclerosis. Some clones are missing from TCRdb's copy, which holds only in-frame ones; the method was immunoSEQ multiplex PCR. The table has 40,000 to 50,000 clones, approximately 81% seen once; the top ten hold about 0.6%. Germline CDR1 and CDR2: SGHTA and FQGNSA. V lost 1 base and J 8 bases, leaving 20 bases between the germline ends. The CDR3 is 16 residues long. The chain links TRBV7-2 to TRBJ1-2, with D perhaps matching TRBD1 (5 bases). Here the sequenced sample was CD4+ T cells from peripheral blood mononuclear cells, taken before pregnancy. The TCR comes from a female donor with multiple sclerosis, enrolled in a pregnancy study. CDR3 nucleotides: TGTGCCAGCAGCTTAGTCTCCCTCTCAGGGTTGCGCGGCTACACCTTC. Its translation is CASSLVSLSGLRGYTF.